The sequence of this TCR beta chain was determined in a study of cytomegalovirus exposure and HLA in healthy donors. There are 14 residues in the CDR3. V was clipped by 7 bases and J by 0 bases, with 13 bases between them. Germline V CDR1 and CDR2: MNHNS, SASEGT. In the PCR, 60 Vbeta and 13 Jbeta primers were used. Only in-frame clones appear in the TCRdb table, and some are missing; sequencing was by immunoSEQ multiplex PCR. In the table there are about 170,000 clones, around four fifths of which are singletons. Broader study findings: The study labeled 150 to 200 TCR beta chains cytomegalovirus-associated. Sequence variants that were highly shared formed a cluster that was likely a sequencing artifact. Among donors in an Asian-associated ancestry cluster, a later analysis reportedly found fewer N-insertions than the roughly 700-donor mean. Clonal expansion was found to be greater in HLA-associated TCR beta chains than in equally common others in a later analysis.

This clone was seen a handful of times. Its antigen remains unknown. The chain uses TRBV6-1 and TRBJ2-7, with D tentatively TRBD1 (5 bases). The sample consisted of PBMCs. This clonotype was obtained from a boy between 2 and 10 years old in good health and CMV-seronegative. The CDR3 nucleotides are TGTGCCAGCACGGTGGGGCCCTTCTCCTACGAGCAGTACTTC. This encodes CASTVGPFSYEQYF.